This T cell receptor beta chain was identified during a study of cytomegalovirus exposure and HLA in healthy donors. Libraries were prepared by immunoSEQ multiplex PCR; TCRdb keeps only in-frame clonotypes and omits some of them. The sample carries under 150,000 clones, about 90% recorded once. V shed 2 bases and J shed 11 bases, with 16 bases lying between them. The CDR3 is made up of 13 amino acids. Germline CDR1 and CDR2: SGHRS and YFSETQ. The sample taken for sequencing was PBMCs. This TCR was sampled from a woman between 18 and 30 years old in good health and CMV-seropositive. The V call is TRBV5-1, the J call TRBJ1-1, with D unclear. DNA of the CDR3: TGCGCCAGCAGCTTCGGGGTTGAGGAGGAGGCTTTCTTT. This translates into CASSFGVEEEAFF.